The T cell receptor beta chain described here comes from a study of T-cell memory formation after mild COVID-19. Background on the study: There were largely donor-specific TCR clusters.

The length of the CDR3 is 13 residues. Germline assignment: CDR1 SGHRS and CDR2 YFSETQ. The trim removed 4 bases at V and 12 bases at J, leaving 10 bases unmatched. 5'RACE primed at constant segments yielded TCR alpha and TCR beta cDNA libraries bearing sample barcodes and UMIs. Each CDR3 protein is one row after TCRdb ran MiXCR on the 5' RACE reads. The sample holds about 340,000 distinct CDR3 sequences; around 21% are singletons and the top ten take around an eighth. V gene TRBV5-1 combines with J gene TRBJ1-1; 9 positions agree with TRBD1. The source is an adult woman who had mild COVID-19 (a few samples of this study predate the infection). Cell type and time point are not known. Sequenced sample: PBMCs or a T cell subset sorted from them (not recorded which). The CDR3 DNA sequence: TGCGCCAGCAGCGTGGACAGGGGTCTTGAGTCTTTCTTT. The encoded protein is CASSVDRGLESFF.